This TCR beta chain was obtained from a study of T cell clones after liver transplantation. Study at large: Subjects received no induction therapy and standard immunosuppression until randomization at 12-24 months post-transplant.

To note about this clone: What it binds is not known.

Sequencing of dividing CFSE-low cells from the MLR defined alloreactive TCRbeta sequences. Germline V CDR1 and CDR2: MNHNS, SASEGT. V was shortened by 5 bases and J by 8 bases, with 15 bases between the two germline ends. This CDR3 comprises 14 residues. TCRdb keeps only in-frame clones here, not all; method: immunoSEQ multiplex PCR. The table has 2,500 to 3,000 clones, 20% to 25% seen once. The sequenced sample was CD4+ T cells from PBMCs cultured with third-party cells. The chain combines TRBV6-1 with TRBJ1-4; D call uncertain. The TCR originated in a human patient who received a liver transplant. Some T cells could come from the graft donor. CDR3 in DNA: TGTGCCAGCAGTTCCGGAGGAGGGATGGAAAAACTGTTTTTT. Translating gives CASSSGGGMEKLFF.